This T cell receptor (beta chain) was captured by sequencing in a study of blood T cell repertoires in COVID-19. Produced via immunoSEQ multiplex PCR; TCRdb's table is partial and in-frame only. The sample records roughly 100,000 clones, 75% to 90% being singletons. This CDR3 region has 17 residues. Looked up from germline, CDR1 is MDHEN and CDR2 is SYDVKM. Trimming removed 5 bases from V and 3 bases from J, with 17 bases in between. The genes are TRBV28 and TRBJ1-6, with D possibly TRBD1 on 6 matching bases. The receptor comes from a man aged 60 to 69 with acute or convalescent COVID-19. The specimen sequenced was peripheral blood. The CDR3 is CASSPRGGGDYNSPLHF. The CDR3 DNA reads as TGTGCCAGCAGTCCAAGGGGGGGAGGGGACTATAATTCACCCCTCCACTTT.